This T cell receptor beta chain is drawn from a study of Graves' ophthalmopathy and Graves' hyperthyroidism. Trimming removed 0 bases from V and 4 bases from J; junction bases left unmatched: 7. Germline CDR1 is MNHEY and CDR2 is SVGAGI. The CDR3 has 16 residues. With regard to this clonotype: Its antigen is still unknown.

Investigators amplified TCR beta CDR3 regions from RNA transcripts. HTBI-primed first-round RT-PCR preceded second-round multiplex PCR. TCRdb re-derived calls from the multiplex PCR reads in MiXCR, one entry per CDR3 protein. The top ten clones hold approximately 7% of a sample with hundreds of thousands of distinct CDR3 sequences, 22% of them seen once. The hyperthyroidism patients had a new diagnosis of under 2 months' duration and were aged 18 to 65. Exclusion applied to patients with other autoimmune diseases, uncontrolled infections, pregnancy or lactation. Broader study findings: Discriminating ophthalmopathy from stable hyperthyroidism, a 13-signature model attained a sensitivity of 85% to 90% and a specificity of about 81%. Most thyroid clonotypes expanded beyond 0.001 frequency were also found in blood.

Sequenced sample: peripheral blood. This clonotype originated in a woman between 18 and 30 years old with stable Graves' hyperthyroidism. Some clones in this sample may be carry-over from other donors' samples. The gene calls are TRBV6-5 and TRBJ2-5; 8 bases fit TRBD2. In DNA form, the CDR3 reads TGTGCCAGCAGTTACTCTTGGCTAGCGGGTAGAGAGACCCAGTACTTC. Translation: CASSYSWLAGRETQYF.